This TCR beta chain is from a study of blood T cell repertoires in COVID-19. About the study: PBMCs, B-cell-depleted T cells, or T cells were the source of the cDNA or gDNA that made up the material.

The germline V gene has CDR1 SQVTM and CDR2 ANQGSEA. V lost 3 bases and J lost 8; bases outside the gene matches: 11. CDR3 length: 15 residues. The authors' processing: Researchers report that nucleated cell counts were estimated from reference gene primer amplification. Method: immunoSEQ multiplex PCR; TCRdb's copy keeps in-frame clones and lacks some. V, J and clone size are taken as reported in that table, and D and trimming were inferred from the DNA itself. The repertoire holds 180,000 or so clones, with 80% to 90% as singletons. The sequencing sample was made of peripheral blood. This chain connects TRBV29-1 to TRBJ2-1, with TRBD2 matching 9 bases. The clonotype comes from a human donor with active or convalescent COVID-19. The donor label of this sample is uncertain. CDR3 sequence reads: CSVEYGGGARDEQFF. Written as DNA, the CDR3 is TGCAGCGTTGAGTACGGCGGGGGGGCCAGGGATGAGCAGTTCTTC.